The rows below give T cell receptor beta chains drawn from one sample of a study of blood T cell repertoires in COVID-19. Libraries were prepared by immunoSEQ multiplex PCR; TCRdb keeps only in-frame clonotypes and omits some of them. The sample shows about 200,000 clones, roughly 90% of them seen only once. Sequencing used peripheral blood. The receptors derive from a man younger than 35 with active or convalescent COVID-19. The conserved cysteine and the conserved F or W are not part of the CDR3 here.

ASGRSGTGAFNIQY TRBV12-5
ASSFSSGLNSYEQY TRBV6-2/TRBV6-3
ASSGMAEEAF TRBV16
ASSLERGLNTEAF TRBV7-6
ASSLAGAEQF TRBV12-3/TRBV12-4
ATSRDRQVNTGELF TRBV15
ASSPTSGRRFSGANVLT TRBV6-6
ASSQVTPSTDTQY TRBV3-1/TRBV3-2
AWSSQVNTEAF TRBV30
ASTNNLGGGLNEQF TRBV30
ASSQGLAYEQY TRBV3-1/TRBV3-2
ASSFKGAGEQY TRBV21-1
AWSFNTMNTEAF TRBV30
SASLLLSYEQY TRBV20-1
ASSYRTGTNSPLH TRBV6-2/TRBV6-3
ATSRESVYEQY TRBV15
ASSAGRTGGEKLF TRBV9
ASSEAMGTGYIEQF TRBV6-1
ASSVDRDGELF TRBV9
SVREAATHEQY TRBV29-1
ASSVVGHQATGELF TRBV9
ASSFGTGKIATNYGYT TRBV5-1
ASSLTTGGNYEQY TRBV5-1
SVAKDRGETQY TRBV29-1
AWSVGRGRADTQY TRBV30
ASSRIPGQTVIGSGNTIY TRBV6-2/TRBV6-3
ASSLGHSNQPQH TRBV18
ASSKYGQGQVRGSSYEQY TRBV21-1
ASLQGRNNEQF TRBV5-6
ASSLGTLSEQF TRBV5-4
ASSPRGGGTDTQY TRBV5-4
ASSLQANTGELF TRBV5-4
ASSSPGTGGDDGYT TRBV6-6
ASREQAPHSPLH TRBV7-9
ASSLDRGFNYGYT TRBV7-8
ASNDREVSEAF TRBV19
ASSSVTGGYGYT TRBV27
ASSQREVWTEAF TRBV3-1/TRBV3-2
ASSYGPDRGRRNTEAF TRBV6-2/TRBV6-3
ASSKWASGIRYNEQF TRBV21-1
ASKSPGSNGYT TRBV19
ASSPPGQAGYGYT TRBV7-9
ASSGTGGAYGGYT TRBV10-2
ASANQGARSPLH TRBV19
ASSQGPGVLYEQY TRBV4-1
ASSQSIANGFTEAF TRBV4-1
ASSDGQGGGYT TRBV6-1
ASSLYGSGRFETQY TRBV7-2
ASSIPKGAEAF TRBV12-3/TRBV12-4
ASSQRRWTSGGAREQF TRBV4-2
ASSLGLNRGVTEAF TRBV5-1